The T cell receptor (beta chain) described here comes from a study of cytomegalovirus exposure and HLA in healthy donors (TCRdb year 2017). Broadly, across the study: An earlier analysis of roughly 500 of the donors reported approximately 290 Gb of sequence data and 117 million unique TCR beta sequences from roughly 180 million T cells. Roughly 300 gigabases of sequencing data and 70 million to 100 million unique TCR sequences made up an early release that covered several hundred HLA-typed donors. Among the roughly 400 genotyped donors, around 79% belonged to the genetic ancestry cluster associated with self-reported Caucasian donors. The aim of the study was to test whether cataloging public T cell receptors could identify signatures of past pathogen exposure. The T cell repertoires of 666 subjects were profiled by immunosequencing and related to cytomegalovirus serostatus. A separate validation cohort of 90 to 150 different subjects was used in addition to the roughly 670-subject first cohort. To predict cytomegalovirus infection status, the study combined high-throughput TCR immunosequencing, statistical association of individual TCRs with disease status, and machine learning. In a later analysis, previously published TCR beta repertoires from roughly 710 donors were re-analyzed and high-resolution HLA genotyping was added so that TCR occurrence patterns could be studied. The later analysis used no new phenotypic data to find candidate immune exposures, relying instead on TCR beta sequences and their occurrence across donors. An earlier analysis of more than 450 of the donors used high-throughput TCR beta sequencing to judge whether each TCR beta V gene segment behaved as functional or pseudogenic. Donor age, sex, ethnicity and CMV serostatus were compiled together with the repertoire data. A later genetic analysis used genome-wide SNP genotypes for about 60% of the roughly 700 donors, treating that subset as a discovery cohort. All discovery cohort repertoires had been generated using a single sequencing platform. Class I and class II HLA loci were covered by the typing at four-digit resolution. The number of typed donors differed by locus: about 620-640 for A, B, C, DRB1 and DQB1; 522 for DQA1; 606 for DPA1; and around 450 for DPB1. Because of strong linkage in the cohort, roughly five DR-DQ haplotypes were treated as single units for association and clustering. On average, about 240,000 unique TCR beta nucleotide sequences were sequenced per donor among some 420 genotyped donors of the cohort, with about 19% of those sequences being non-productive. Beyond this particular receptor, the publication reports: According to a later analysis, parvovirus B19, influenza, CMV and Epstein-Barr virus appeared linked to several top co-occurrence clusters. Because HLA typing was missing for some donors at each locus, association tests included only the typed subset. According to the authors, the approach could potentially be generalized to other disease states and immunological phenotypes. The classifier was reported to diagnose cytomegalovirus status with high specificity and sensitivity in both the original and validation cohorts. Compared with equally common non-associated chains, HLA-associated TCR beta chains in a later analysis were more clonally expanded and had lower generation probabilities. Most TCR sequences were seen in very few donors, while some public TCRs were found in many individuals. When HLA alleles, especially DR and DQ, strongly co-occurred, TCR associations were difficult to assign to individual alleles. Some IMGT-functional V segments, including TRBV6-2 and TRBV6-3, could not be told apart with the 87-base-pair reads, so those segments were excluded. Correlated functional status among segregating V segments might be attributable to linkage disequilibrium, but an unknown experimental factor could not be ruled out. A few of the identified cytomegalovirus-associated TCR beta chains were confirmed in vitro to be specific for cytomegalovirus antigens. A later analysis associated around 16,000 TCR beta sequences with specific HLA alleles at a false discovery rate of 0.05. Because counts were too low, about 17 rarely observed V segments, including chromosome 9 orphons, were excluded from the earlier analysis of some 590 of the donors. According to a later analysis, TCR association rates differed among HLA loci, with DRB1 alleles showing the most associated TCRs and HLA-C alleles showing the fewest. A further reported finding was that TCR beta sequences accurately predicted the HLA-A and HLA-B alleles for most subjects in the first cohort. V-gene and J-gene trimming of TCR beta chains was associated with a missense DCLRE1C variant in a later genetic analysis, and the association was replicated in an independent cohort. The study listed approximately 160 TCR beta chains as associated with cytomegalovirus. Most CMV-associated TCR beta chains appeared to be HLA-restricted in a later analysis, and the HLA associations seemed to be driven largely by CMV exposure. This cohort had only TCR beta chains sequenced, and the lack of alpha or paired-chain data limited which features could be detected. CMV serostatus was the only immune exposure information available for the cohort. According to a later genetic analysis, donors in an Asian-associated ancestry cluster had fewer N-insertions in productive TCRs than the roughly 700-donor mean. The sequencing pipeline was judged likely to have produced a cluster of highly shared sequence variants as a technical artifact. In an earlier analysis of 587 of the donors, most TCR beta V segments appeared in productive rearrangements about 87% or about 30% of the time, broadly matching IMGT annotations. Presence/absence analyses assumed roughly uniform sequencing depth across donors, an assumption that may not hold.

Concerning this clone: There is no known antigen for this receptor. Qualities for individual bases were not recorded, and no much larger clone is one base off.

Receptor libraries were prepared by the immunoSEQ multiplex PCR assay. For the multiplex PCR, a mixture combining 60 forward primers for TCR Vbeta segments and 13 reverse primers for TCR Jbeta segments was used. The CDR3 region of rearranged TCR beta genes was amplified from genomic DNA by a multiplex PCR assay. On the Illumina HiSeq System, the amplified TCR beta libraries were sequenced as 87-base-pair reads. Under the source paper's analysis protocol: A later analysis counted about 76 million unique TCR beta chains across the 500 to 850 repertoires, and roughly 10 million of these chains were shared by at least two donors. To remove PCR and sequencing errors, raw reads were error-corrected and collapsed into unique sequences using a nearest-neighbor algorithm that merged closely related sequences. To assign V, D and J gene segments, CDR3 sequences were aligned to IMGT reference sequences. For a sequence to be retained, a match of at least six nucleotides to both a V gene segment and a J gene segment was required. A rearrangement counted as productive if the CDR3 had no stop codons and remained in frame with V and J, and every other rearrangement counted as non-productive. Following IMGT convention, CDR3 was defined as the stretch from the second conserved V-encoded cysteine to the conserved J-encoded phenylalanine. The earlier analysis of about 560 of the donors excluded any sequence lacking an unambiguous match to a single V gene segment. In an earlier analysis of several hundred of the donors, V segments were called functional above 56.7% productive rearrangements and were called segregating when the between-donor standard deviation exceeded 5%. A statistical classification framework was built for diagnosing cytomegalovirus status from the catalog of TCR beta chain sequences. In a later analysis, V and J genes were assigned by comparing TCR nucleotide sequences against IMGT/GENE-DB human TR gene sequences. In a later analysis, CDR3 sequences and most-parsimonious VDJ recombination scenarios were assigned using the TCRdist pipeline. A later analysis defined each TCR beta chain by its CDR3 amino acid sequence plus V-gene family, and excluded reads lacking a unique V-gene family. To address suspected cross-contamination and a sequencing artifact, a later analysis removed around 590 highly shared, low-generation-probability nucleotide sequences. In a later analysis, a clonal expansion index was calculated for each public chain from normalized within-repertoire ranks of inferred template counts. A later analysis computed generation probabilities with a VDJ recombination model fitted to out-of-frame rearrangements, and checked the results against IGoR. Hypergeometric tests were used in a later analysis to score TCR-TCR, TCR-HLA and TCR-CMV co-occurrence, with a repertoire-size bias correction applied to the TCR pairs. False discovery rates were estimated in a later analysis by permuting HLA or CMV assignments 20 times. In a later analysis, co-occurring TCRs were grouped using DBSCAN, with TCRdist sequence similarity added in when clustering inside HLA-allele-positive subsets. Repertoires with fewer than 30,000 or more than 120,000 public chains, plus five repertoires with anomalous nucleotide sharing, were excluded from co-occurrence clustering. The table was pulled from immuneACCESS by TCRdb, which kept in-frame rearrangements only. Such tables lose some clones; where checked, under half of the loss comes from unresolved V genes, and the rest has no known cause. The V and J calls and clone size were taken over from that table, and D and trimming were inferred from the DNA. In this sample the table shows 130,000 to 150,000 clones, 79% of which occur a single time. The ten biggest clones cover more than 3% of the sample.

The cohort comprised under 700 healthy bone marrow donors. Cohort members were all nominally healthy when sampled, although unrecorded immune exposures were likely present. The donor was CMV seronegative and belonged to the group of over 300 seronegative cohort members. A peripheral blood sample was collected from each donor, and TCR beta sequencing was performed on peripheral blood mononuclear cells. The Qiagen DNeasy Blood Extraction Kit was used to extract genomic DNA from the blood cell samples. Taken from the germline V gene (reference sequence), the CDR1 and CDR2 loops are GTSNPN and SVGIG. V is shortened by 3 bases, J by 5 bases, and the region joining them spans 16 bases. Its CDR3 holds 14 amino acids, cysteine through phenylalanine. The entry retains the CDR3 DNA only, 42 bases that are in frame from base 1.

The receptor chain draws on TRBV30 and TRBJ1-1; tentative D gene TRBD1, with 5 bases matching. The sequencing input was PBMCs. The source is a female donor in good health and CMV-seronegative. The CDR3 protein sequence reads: CAWSSQVRGTEAFF. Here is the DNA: TGTGCCTGGAGCTCACAGGTTCGGGGGACTGAAGCTTTCTTT. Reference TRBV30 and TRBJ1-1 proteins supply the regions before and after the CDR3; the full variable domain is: SQTIHQWPATLVQPVGSPLSLECTVEGTSNPNLYWYRQAAGRGLQLLFYSVGIGQISSEVPQNLSASRPQDRQFILSSKKLLLSDSGFYLCAWSSQVRGTEAFFGQGTRLTVV.